This is a list of T cell receptor beta chains from one sample in a study of blood T cells in healthy people across ages. TCRdb re-derived calls from the 5' RACE reads in MiXCR, one entry per CDR3 protein. In the table there are 1.5 million to 2 million distinct CDR3 sequences, 25% to 30% of which are singletons. Sequencing was performed on blood. All receptors come from a woman younger than 45 in good health. Each CDR3 is given with its conserved first and last residue. Fields, in order: D gene, V gene, clone size, J gene, CDR3 length, CDR3 DNA, CDR3 protein. The D gene is left open where the match is weak. Expanded clones get a size class; other rows say once, few or many, or leave the size out.

>TRBD1|TRBV12-3/TRBV12-4|NA|TRBJ2-7|11
TGTGCCAGCTTACAGGGGGACGAGCAGTACTTC
CASLQGDEQYF
>NA|TRBV20-1|few|TRBJ1-2|15
TGCAGTGCTCCCCGCGGCGGAACCGTTAACTATGGCTACACCTTC
CSAPRGGTVNYGYTF
>TRBD1|TRBV4-1|few|TRBJ2-7|15
TGCGCCAGCAGCCAAGCCCCGGGACAGAGCTACGAGCAGTACTTC
CASSQAPGQSYEQYF
>TRBD2|TRBV14|NA|TRBJ2-1|15
TGTGCCAGCAGCCAGTCTAGCGGGAGGGCAGATGAGCAGTTCTTC
CASSQSSGRADEQFF
>TRBD1|TRBV20-1|many|TRBJ1-4|14
TGCAGTGCTGTTCCCGGGACAGAAACTGAAAAACTGTTTTTT
CSAVPGTETEKLFF
>NA|TRBV18|NA|TRBJ2-3|16
TGTGCCAGCTCACCACTAGCGGAGCCGGGCACAGATACGCAGTATTTT
CASSPLAEPGTDTQYF
>NA|TRBV28|few|TRBJ1-6|15
TGTGCCAGCAGTTTATCACGACAGTCTTGGTCACCCCTCCACTTT
CASSLSRQSWSPLHF
>NA|TRBV10-3|few|TRBJ1-1|13
TGTGCCATCAGCCCCCGAGGGCGGACTGAAGCTTTCTTT
CAISPRGRTEAFF
>NA|TRBV6-1|few|TRBJ2-2|12
TGTGCCAGCAGTCGTACAACTGGGGAGCTGTTTTTT
CASSRTTGELFF
>NA|TRBV20-1|many|TRBJ2-3|16
TGCAGTGCTAGAGATCGGAGCGGCCCTAGCACAGATACGCAGTATTTT
CSARDRSGPSTDTQYF
>NA|TRBV7-2|NA|TRBJ1-4|17
TGTGCCAGCAGCTTAGGGTTCCGGGTTTCTAACAACGAAAAACTGTTTTTT
CASSLGFRVSNNEKLFF
>NA|TRBV12-3/TRBV12-4|few|TRBJ1-2|14
TGTGCCAGCAGGCCTACCGGGACGACCTATGGCTACACCTTC
CASRPTGTTYGYTF
>NA|TRBV6-5|NA|TRBJ1-2|14
TGTGCCAGCAGTTACAGAAAGGGGGACTATGGCTACACCTTC
CASSYRKGDYGYTF
>NA|TRBV5-1|NA|TRBJ1-2|12
TGCGCCAGCAGCGGGAACAGCTATGGCTACACCTTC
CASSGNSYGYTF
>TRBD1|TRBV5-1|few|TRBJ2-7|13
TGCGCCAGCAGCAAAGGCAGGGGGCCCGAGCAGTACTTC
CASSKGRGPEQYF
>TRBD2|TRBV5-1|few|TRBJ2-1|14
TGCGCCAGCAGCCCACCCACTAGCGGAAATGAGCAGTTCTTC
CASSPPTSGNEQFF
>NA|TRBV20-1|once|TRBJ2-7|15
TGCAGTGCTAGGGCTGACAGCCAACTCTACAATGAGCAGTACTTC
CSARADSQLYNEQYF
>TRBD1|TRBV24-1|few|TRBJ1-2|15
TGTGCCACCAGTGATGGATCGACAGGGAGAAATGGCTACACCTTC
CATSDGSTGRNGYTF
>NA|TRBV12-3/TRBV12-4|NA|TRBJ2-7|16
TGTGCCAGCAGTCGGGCGCTCGGCGTGGGACTCTTGGAGCAGTACTTC
CASSRALGVGLLEQYF
>NA|TRBV6-5|NA|TRBJ2-1|16
TGTGCCAGCAGTTATGGGCAGTACACACTAAAAGAGACCCAGTTCTTC
CASSYGQYTLKETQFF
>NA|TRBV20-1|few|TRBJ1-2|15
TGCAGTGCTAGAGATCTTATCTACACCGACAGGGGCTACACCTTC
CSARDLIYTDRGYTF
>NA|TRBV20-1|few|TRBJ1-2|13
TGCAGCTCTTCAAACGGAGGGAATCCTGGCTACACCTTC
CSSSNGGNPGYTF
>TRBD2|TRBV6-2/TRBV6-3|NA|TRBJ2-2|15
TGTGCCAGCAGTTACGTAGCGGGGACCACCGGGGAGCTGTTTTTT
CASSYVAGTTGELFF
>TRBD2|TRBV12-3/TRBV12-4|many|TRBJ2-7|15
TGTGCCAGCAGTTCACCTCTAGCGGGTTCCTACGAGCAGTACTTC
CASSSPLAGSYEQYF
>TRBD2|TRBV7-3|NA|TRBJ2-3|15
TGTGCCGGCAGCTCGCGGGGGTTCGGCACAGATACGCAGTATTTT
CAGSSRGFGTDTQYF
>NA|TRBV9|NA|TRBJ1-1|15
TGTGCCAGCAGCGTAGGTCCTACAGGGAACACTGAAGCTTTCTTT
CASSVGPTGNTEAFF
>NA|TRBV7-2|many|TRBJ1-2|15
TGTGCCAGCAGCCGTAACCAAGGGTCTGTTTATGGCTACACCTTC
CASSRNQGSVYGYTF
>NA|TRBV10-3|NA|TRBJ1-2|14
TGTGCCATCAGCGGACTGGACCGAGACTATGGCTACACCTTC
CAISGLDRDYGYTF
>TRBD2|TRBV9|NA|TRBJ2-1|18
TGTGCCAGCAGCGTACTCCCGGGAGGCGGCGTCTCCTACAATGAGCAGTTCTTC
CASSVLPGGGVSYNEQFF
>NA|TRBV7-3|NA|TRBJ2-2|13
TGTGCCAGCAGTGGGGTAGGCACCGGGGAGCTGTTTTTT
CASSGVGTGELFF
>TRBD2|TRBV20-1|NA|TRBJ2-1|15
TGCAGTACTAGAGATAGATCGGGAGGCCCCGTTGAGCGGTTCTTC
CSTRDRSGGPVERFF
>NA|TRBV15|NA|TRBJ1-1|16
TGTGCCACCAGCAGGCGGTTAGGGGGGCGGAACACTGAAGCTTTCTTT
CATSRRLGGRNTEAFF
>TRBD1|TRBV7-9|few|TRBJ1-6|19
TGTGCCAGCACTACCCCAAGAGGGGACAGGGACACACGGAATTCACCCCTCCACTTT
CASTTPRGDRDTRNSPLHF
>NA|TRBV12-3/TRBV12-4|many|TRBJ2-1|12
TGTGCCAGCAGTTCACCGGGATATGAGCAGTTCTTC
CASSSPGYEQFF
>NA|TRBV6-5|NA|TRBJ1-5|14
TGTGCCAGCAGTTACGCGCAGGGCAATCAGCCCCAGCATTTT
CASSYAQGNQPQHF
>TRBD2|TRBV29-1|few|TRBJ2-1|20
TGCAGCGTTGTTCCAGAAAGTGACCTGGGTCCGGGAGGGTTGAACAATGAGCAGTTCTTC
CSVVPESDLGPGGLNNEQFF
>NA|TRBV7-9|NA|TRBJ2-7|15
TGTGCCAGCAGCTTATCACACAGCCCCTACAATGAGCAGTACTTC
CASSLSHSPYNEQYF
>NA|TRBV6-6|NA|TRBJ2-7|15
TGTGCCAGCAGTCCCGTTCTAGCGAGCTCCTACGAGCAGTACTTC
CASSPVLASSYEQYF